This TCR beta chain was captured in a study of blood T cell repertoires in COVID-19. The trim removed 5 bases at V and 7 bases at J, leaving 9 bases unmatched. The CDR3 contains 15 residues. The germline V gene has CDR1 MNHEY and CDR2 SMNVEV (reference sequence). The data were produced by immunoSEQ multiplex PCR, yet TCRdb's version contains in-frame clones alone and is incomplete. The sample has 98,000 or so clones; 75% to 90% are singletons. The clonotype originates from a man in his 60s with acute or convalescent COVID-19. The V and J genes are TRBV27 and TRBJ2-1, with 9 bases that match TRBD2. The sample was peripheral blood. CDR3 region: CASSPGGRVRNEQFF. The CDR3 DNA is TGTGCCAGCAGTCCTGGCGGGAGGGTTCGGAATGAGCAGTTCTTC.